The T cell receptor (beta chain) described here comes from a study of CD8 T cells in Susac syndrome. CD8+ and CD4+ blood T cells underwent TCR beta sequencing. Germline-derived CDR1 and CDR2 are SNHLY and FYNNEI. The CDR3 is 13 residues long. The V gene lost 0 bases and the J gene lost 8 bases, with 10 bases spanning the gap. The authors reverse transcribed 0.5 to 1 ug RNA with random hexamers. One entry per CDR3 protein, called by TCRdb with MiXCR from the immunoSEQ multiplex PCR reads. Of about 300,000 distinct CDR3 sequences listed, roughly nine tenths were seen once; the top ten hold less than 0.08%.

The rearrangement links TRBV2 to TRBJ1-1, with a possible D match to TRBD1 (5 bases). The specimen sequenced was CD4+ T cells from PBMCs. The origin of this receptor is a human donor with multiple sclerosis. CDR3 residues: CASSEARAGEAFF. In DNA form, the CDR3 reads TGTGCCAGCAGTGAAGCGCGGGCAGGGGAAGCTTTCTTT.